The clone carrying this T cell receptor (beta chain) was observed many times. Alpha- and beta-chain coverage of first-strand cDNA came from TRAV- and TRBV-specific primers. TCRs were put through approximately 20 PCR cycles of amplification with Phusion. A constant-region primer and the V-primer adapter served as the primer pair. In vitro transcription served to amplify the mRNA that had been isolated. TCRdb re-called the reads through MiXCR, storing one row per CDR3 protein. The table records roughly 36,000 distinct CDR3 sequences, around a third of them present only once. The time point: before trial treatment. Every donor was treated with nivolumab, ipilimumab, aspirin, low-dose cyclophosphamide and also low-dose radiotherapy. As a condition of eligibility, patients had advanced solid tumors lacking tumor-infiltrating lymphocytes. This sample stems from a study of low-dose radiotherapy and immunotherapy resistance in tumors.

Germline CDR1 SGHTA, CDR2 FQGNSA. The CDR3 runs to 14 residues. V shed 6 bases and J 1 base; nucleotides not matched to a gene: 3. The clonotype was recovered from a male donor with gallbladder cancer. This sequence joins TRBV7-2 and TRBJ2-3; 8 bases agree with TRBD1. Source: PBMCs, taken before treatment. DNA for the CDR3: TGTGCCAGCAGGCTGGACAGGGGCACAGATACGCAGTATTTT. This gives the protein CASRLDRGTDTQYF.